Listed below are T cell receptor beta chains from one sample, sequenced in a study of cytotoxic CD8 clonotypes in ibrutinib-treated CLL. TCRdb keeps only in-frame clones here, not all; method: immunoSEQ multiplex PCR. Of tens of thousands of clones listed, nearly 50% are singletons. The sequencing here drew on PBMCs, taken before ibrutinib treatment. Every receptor here comes from a human donor with chronic lymphocytic leukemia. Each CDR3 is given with its conserved first and last residue. The D gene is left open where the match is weak. Clone size is stated in some rows and not others, as once, few, many or a class when expanded.

-	-	TRBV4-1	TRBJ1-6	TGCGCCAGCAGCCAAGTAGAGGGGGTCACTAATTCACCCCTCCACTTT	CASSQVEGVTNSPLHF
-	few	TRBV7-3	TRBJ1-6	TGTGCCAGCAAGGTGGAGGGAGCCCTACGGTCACCCCTCCACTTT	CASKVEGALRSPLHF
-	-	TRBV5-8	TRBJ2-4	TGTGCCAGCAGCTTGGCCGTCGCCAGCCGTAAGAACATTCAGTACTTC	CASSLAVASRKNIQYF
TRBD1	few	TRBV2	TRBJ2-3	TGTGCCAGCATCTTCCCGGGACAGGGGAGGAGAGGGGATACGCAGTATTTT	CASIFPGQGRRGDTQYF
-	-	TRBV5-1	TRBJ2-3	TGCGCCAGCAGCTTGGGTCAGGGGATGACAGATACGCAGTATTTT	CASSLGQGMTDTQYF
TRBD1	-	TRBV7-2	TRBJ1-4	TGTGCCAGCAGCTTAGGCGCTGGGACAGCAAAACTGTTTTTT	CASSLGAGTAKLFF
-	few	TRBV4-1	TRBJ1-6	TGCGCCAGCAGCCAGGCGATCGGTTTAGGTAATTCACCCCTCCACTTT	CASSQAIGLGNSPLHF
-	-	TRBV19	TRBJ2-7	TGTGCCTCCCATGAGCAGTACTTC	CASHEQYF
-	-	TRBV14	TRBJ1-2	TGTGCCAGCAGCCAAGATCGGGCAAGCTACACCTTC	CASSQDRASYTF
TRBD2	-	TRBV19	TRBJ2-5	TGTGCCAGTAGTATGAGCGGGGTAGAGACCCAGTACTTC	CASSMSGVETQYF
-	-	TRBV2	TRBJ2-1	TGTGCCAGCAGTGAGAGATTGCGAGATGAGCAGTTCTTC	CASSERLRDEQFF
TRBD1	-	TRBV6-5	TRBJ1-5	TGTGCCAGCAGGCAGCTCAGGGGGCCCCAAGGGCCCCAGCATTTT	CASRQLRGPQGPQHF
-	-	TRBV19	TRBJ1-2	TGTGCCAGTAGTATACAGGGAAGGTCCTCCTATGGCTACACCTTC	CASSIQGRSSYGYTF
-	-	TRBV10-3	TRBJ2-5	TGTGCCATCAGTGGGGGTAGTTCGACCCAAGAGACCCAGTACTTC	CAISGGSSTQETQYF
-	few	TRBV19	TRBJ1-5	TGTGCCAGTAGTATCGAGAGGTATAATCAGCCCCAGCATTTT	CASSIERYNQPQHF
-	-	TRBV19	TRBJ1-2	TGTGCCAGTAGTATAAAGCCCGAGGGAGGATATGGCTACACCTTC	CASSIKPEGGYGYTF
-	-	TRBV2	TRBJ1-2	TGTGCCAGCAGATCAGACGGGAGCTATGGCTACACCTTC	CASRSDGSYGYTF
-	-	TRBV19	TRBJ1-2	TGTGCCAGTAGTATTGCGGAATGGGGGGCGGTCTATGGCTACACCTTC	CASSIAEWGAVYGYTF
-	-	TRBV19	TRBJ2-5	TGTGCCAGTAGTATGCGGACGGGGGAAGAGACCCAGTACTTC	CASSMRTGEETQYF
-	-	TRBV21-1	TRBJ2-1	TGTGCCAGCGGACATAGACAGGGTGGATGTGATGAGCAGTTCTTC	CASGHRQGGCDEQFF
TRBD1	-	TRBV2	TRBJ2-3	TGTGCCAGCAGTGTATTGGGACAGGGAAGTTCAGATACGCAGTATTTT	CASSVLGQGSSDTQYF
-	-	TRBV18	TRBJ2-2	TGTGCCAGCTCACCACAGTGGGCTGACACCGGGGAGCTGTTTTTT	CASSPQWADTGELFF
TRBD1	-	TRBV11-2	TRBJ1-4	TGTGCCAGCAGCCAGGGACAGGGCCTTGGGAAACTGTTTTTT	CASSQGQGLGKLFF
-	few	TRBV5-1	TRBJ2-7	TGCGCCAGCAGCCCCCGCAGGAACCTGAATGGCGAGCAGTACTTC	CASSPRRNLNGEQYF
TRBD1	-	TRBV4-2	TRBJ1-6	TGTGCCAGCAGCCAAGCTTCGGGACAGATTAATTCACCCCTCCACTTT	CASSQASGQINSPLHF
-	few	TRBV5-5	TRBJ1-6	TGTGCCAGCAGCTTGCGGGTCCCGGACGTAGGGTCACCCCTCCACTTT	CASSLRVPDVGSPLHF
-	-	TRBV7-2	TRBJ1-2	TGTGCCAGCAGTCAGCAGGGAGTATATGGCTACACCTTC	CASSQQGVYGYTF
-	many	TRBV10-2	TRBJ1-6	TGCGCCGTACAGGGTTATAATTCACCCCTCCACTTT	CAVQGYNSPLHF